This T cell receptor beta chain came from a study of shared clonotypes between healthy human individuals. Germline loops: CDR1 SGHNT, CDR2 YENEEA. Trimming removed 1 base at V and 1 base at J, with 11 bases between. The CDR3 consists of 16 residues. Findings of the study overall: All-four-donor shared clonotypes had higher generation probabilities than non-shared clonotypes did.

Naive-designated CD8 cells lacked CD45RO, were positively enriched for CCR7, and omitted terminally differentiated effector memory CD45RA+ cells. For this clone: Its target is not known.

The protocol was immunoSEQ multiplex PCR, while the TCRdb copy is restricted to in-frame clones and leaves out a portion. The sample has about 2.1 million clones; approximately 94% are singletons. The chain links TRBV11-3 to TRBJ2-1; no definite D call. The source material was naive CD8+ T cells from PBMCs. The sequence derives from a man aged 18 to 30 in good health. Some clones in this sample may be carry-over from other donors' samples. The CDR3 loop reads CASSLVGAVSYNEQFF. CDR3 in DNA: TGTGCCAGCAGCTTAGTAGGCGCGGTATCCTACAATGAGCAGTTCTTC.